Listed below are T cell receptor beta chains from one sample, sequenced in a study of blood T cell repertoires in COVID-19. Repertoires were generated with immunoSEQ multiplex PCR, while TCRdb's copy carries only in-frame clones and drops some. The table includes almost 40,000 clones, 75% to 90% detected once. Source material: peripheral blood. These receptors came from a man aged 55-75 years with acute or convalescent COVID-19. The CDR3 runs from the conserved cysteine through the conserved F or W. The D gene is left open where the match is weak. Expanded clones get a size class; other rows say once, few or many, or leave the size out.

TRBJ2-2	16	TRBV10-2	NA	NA	TGCGCCAGCAGTGAAAGGAGGGCGAAGAACACCGGGGAGCTGTTTTTT	CASSERRAKNTGELFF
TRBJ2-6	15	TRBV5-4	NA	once	TGTGCCAGCAGCCATTCCCTGGCCGGGGCCAACGTCCTGACTTTC	CASSHSLAGANVLTF
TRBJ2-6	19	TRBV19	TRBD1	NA	TGTGCCAGTAGTCGGCCACTCGGACAGGTTGGCTCTGGGGCCAACGTCCTGACTTTC	CASSRPLGQVGSGANVLTF
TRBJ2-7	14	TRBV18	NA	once	TGTGCCAGCTCACCGAGTAGTCAGGTGGGCGAGCAGTACTTC	CASSPSSQVGEQYF
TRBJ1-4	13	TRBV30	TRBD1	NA	TGTGCCTGGAGTGACAGGGGGCGAGAAAAACTGTTTTTT	CAWSDRGREKLFF
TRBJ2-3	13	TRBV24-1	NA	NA	TGTGCCACCAGTGACAACAGGGCAGATACGCAGTATTTT	CATSDNRADTQYF
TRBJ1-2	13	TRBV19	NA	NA	TGTGCCAGTAGTAGACAGGCCCCCTATGGCTACACCTTC	CASSRQAPYGYTF
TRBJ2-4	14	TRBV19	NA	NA	TGTGCCAGTAGTCCCACCGGGACTCCCGACATTCAGTACTTC	CASSPTGTPDIQYF
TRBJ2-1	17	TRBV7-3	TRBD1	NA	TGTGCCAGCAGCTTAGGGACCGGGACAGGGACCTACAATGAGCAGTTCTTC	CASSLGTGTGTYNEQFF
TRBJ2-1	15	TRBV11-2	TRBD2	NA	TGTGCCAGCAGCTTATTGCCTAGCGGGACGTCTGAGCAGTTCTTC	CASSLLPSGTSEQFF
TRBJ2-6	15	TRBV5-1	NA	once	TGCGCCAGCAGCTTGTCCGTCTCTGGGGCCAACGTCCTGACTTTC	CASSLSVSGANVLTF
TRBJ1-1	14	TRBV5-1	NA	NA	TGCGCCAGCCGCCTCGGTAGCATGAACACTGAAGCTTTCTTT	CASRLGSMNTEAFF
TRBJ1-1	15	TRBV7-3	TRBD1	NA	TGTGCCAGCAGCCCCGGACAGGGGGCGAGCACTGAAGCTTTCTTT	CASSPGQGASTEAFF
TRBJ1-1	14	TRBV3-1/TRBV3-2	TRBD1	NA	TGTGCCAGCAGCCCTGGGACAGTTTACACTGAAGCTTTCTTT	CASSPGTVYTEAFF
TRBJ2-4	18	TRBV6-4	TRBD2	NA	TGTGCCAGCAGTATCCTAAAGCGGGGGGGCTTGTCCAAAAACATTCAGTACTTC	CASSILKRGGLSKNIQYF
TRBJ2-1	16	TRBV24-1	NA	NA	TGTGCCACCAGTGATTCCACGTGGAGCTCCTACAATGAGCAGTTCTTC	CATSDSTWSSYNEQFF
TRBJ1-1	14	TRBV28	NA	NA	TGTGCCAGCAGTCCATCCAGGCCGAACACTGAAGCTTTCTTT	CASSPSRPNTEAFF
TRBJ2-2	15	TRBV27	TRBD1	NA	TGTGCCAGCAGCCCCAGGGGGCTGAACACCGGGGAGCTGTTTTTT	CASSPRGLNTGELFF
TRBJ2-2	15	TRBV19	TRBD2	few	TGTGCCAGTAGCCTTAGCGGGGGGAACACCGGGGAGCTGTTTTTT	CASSLSGGNTGELFF
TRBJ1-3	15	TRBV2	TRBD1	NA	TGTGCCAGCTTAAGGGACAGGGCGGGTGGAAACACCATATATTTT	CASLRDRAGGNTIYF
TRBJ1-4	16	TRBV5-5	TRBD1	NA	TGTGCCAGCAGTTCCGGACAGGTTGCAACTAATGAAAAACTGTTTTTT	CASSSGQVATNEKLFF
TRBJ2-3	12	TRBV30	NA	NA	TGTGCCTGGAGTGGGCGGCCTTATACGCAGTATTTT	CAWSGRPYTQYF
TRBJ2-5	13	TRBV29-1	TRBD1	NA	TGCAGCGTTCGGGACAGCCCGGGGGAGACCCAGTACTTC	CSVRDSPGETQYF